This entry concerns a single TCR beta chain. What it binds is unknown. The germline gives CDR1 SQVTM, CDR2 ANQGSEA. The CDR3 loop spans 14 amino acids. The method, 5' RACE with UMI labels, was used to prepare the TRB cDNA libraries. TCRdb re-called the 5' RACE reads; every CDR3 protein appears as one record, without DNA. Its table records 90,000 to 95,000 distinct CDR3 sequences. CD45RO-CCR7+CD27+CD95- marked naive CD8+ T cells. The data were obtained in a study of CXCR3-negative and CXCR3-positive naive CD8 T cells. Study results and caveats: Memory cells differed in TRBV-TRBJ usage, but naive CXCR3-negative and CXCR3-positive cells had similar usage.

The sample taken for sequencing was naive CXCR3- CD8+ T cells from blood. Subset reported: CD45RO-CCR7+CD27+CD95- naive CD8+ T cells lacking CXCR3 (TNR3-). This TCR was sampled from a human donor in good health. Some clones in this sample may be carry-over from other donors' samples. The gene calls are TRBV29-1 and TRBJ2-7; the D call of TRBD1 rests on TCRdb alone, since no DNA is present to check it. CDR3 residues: CSVAPRRGPLEQYF.